The 11 T cell receptor beta chains presented below share a single source sample, sequenced in a study of T cells in Graves' hyperthyroidism and ophthalmopathy. The investigators amplified TCR beta CDR3 regions from RNA transcripts. HTBI primers were the set used in a first-round RT-PCR of the TCR CDR3. MiXCR, run by TCRdb on the multiplex PCR reads, gives a single entry per CDR3 protein. The sample comprises around 570,000 distinct CDR3 sequences, less than 20% of which are singletons, and 47% rests with the top ten. The sequenced sample consisted of blood. The source of these receptors is a man aged 35 to 55 with Graves' ophthalmopathy.

This clonotype was recorded a few times. V is TRBV28 and J is TRBJ2-4; D gene unclear. Deletions cut 7 bases from V and 0 bases from J, with 10 bases between. Germline assignment: CDR1 MDHEN and CDR2 SYDVKM. The CDR3 is 14 amino acids. The CDR3 region is CASIETLAKNIQYF. CDR3 DNA sequence: TGTGCCAGCATTGAGACTCTAGCCAAAAACATTCAGTACTTC.

This clonotype was detected many times. The chain uses TRBV30 and TRBJ1-2; D gene unclear. V was cut by 1 base and J by 6 bases, with 9 bases left in between. The CDR3 has 12 amino acids. The germline CDR1 and CDR2 sequences are GTSNPN and SVGIG (reference sequence). This chain's CDR3 is CAWSEDENGYTF. In DNA form, the CDR3 reads TGTGCCTGGAGTGAGGACGAAAATGGCTACACCTTC.

This CDR3 reads CSVERREGYNEQFF. For the CDR3, the DNA is TGCAGCGTTGAAAGGCGGGAGGGCTACAATGAGCAGTTCTTC. This sequence joins TRBV29-1 and TRBJ2-1; 9 nucleotides line up with TRBD2. V trimming: 2 bases; J trimming: 3 bases; junction bases outside the gene matches: 2. This CDR3 has 14 amino acids. Germline lookup yields CDR1 SQVTM and CDR2 ANQGSEA.

This clonotype was seen many times. The genes are TRBV7-3 and TRBJ2-2; the D gene is possibly TRBD2 (5 bases). The V gene's germline CDR1 is SGHTA and CDR2 FQGTGA. The CDR3 consists of 14 residues. Trimming shortened V by 5 bases and J by 6 bases, and 13 bases separated the two germline ends. As DNA, the CDR3 is TGTGCCAGCAGCCCCGAGGGAGCAGCCGGGGAGCTGTTTTTT. Its protein product is CASSPEGAAGELFF.

This clonotype was seen a few times. The CDR3 DNA reads TGTGCCAGCAGCTTAGCGCGGGGGGGCGCCGCAGATACGCAGTATTTT. Translation gives CASSLARGGAADTQYF. The V call is TRBV7-9, the J call TRBJ2-3; 9 nucleotides align to TRBD2. With 0 bases clipped from V and 4 bases from J, the junction kept 5 bases outside the gene matches. This CDR3 is 16 amino acids long. The germline V gene has CDR1 SEHNR and CDR2 FQNEAQ (reference sequence).

V gene TRBV6-5 combines with J gene TRBJ1-5; D unresolved. Germline CDR1 and CDR2: MNHEY and SVGAGI. There are 18 residues in the CDR3. The V and J ends lost 2 bases and 0 bases respectively, with 17 bases between them. The chain's CDR3 is CASSYTTGPLDSNQPQHF. In DNA, the CDR3 is TGTGCCAGCAGTTACACAACCGGGCCCCTAGATAGCAATCAGCCCCAGCATTTT.

This clonotype has just a few counts. The chain combines TRBV20-1 with TRBJ1-1, with a possible D match to TRBD1 (6 bases). Trimming took off 0 bases at V and 7 bases at J, with 15 bases between the two ends. Germline CDR1 reads DFQATT; CDR2 reads SNEGSKA (reference sequence). The CDR3 length is 14 residues. As DNA, the CDR3 is TGCAGTGCTAGAGATGCGGGGGGGGGCCTTGAAGCTTTCTTT. Translated: CSARDAGGGLEAFF.

Points on this clonotype: A much larger clone is a single base away; this may be a read error. This chain links TRBV5-5 with TRBJ2-1; D may be TRBD1 (5 bases). Germline V gene lookup returns CDR1 SGHKS and CDR2 YYEKEE (reference sequence). There are 12 residues in the CDR3. The CDR3 DNA follows: TGCGCCGGCAGCTTACGCAGGGATGAGCAGTTCTTC. As protein: CAGSLRRDEQFF. The complete variable domain, with remaining parts taken from reference TRBV5-5 and TRBJ2-1, reads DAGVTQSPTHLIKTRGQQVTLRCSPISGHKSVSWYQQVLGQGPQFIFQYYEKEERGRGNFPDRFSARQFPNYSSELNVNALLLGDSALYLCAGSLRRDEQFFGPGTRLTVL.

The V call is TRBV5-6, the J call TRBJ2-1; D ambiguous. The germline CDR1 and CDR2 sequences are SGHDT and YYEEEE. Trimming took 3 bases from V and 13 from J, leaving 14 bases between them. This CDR3 comprises 12 residues. CDR3 in amino acids: CASSSYRARQFF. The CDR3 DNA sequence: TGTGCCAGCAGCTCATACCGGGCCCGACAGTTCTTC.

This clonotype was counted many times. The rearrangement links TRBV6-5 to TRBJ1-1; 7 nucleotides line up with TRBD1. The CDR3 runs 15 residues. With 2 bases clipped from V and 0 bases from J, the junction kept 3 bases outside the gene matches. Germline-derived CDR1 and CDR2 are MNHEY and SVGAGI. For the CDR3, the DNA is TGTGCCAGCAGTTACCGGGACAGTTTGAACACTGAAGCTTTCTTT. The encoded protein is CASSYRDSLNTEAFF.

This clonotype occurred a few times. The rearrangement uses TRBV2 and TRBJ1-2; 7 positions agree with TRBD1. CDR1 and CDR2 (germline): SNHLY, FYNNEI. The length of the CDR3 is 15 residues. V lost 1 base and J lost 2; bases outside the gene matches: 4. CDR3 region: CASSEVTTGNYGYTF. The CDR3 DNA follows: TGTGCCAGCAGTGAAGTTACGACAGGGAACTATGGCTACACCTTC.